A single sample is the source of the 16 T cell receptor beta chains below, sequenced in a study of blood T cells in healthy people across ages. Through a sample-barcoded 5' primer and a J-beta primer mix, a second PCR was run for 7 to 11 cycles. TCRdb reprocessed the 5' RACE reads with MiXCR, giving one entry per CDR3 protein. The profile covers around 580,000 distinct CDR3 sequences, with 47% appearing a single time and 20% to 25% taken by the ten largest. Sequencing used blood. The receptors stem from a man of 80 years or more in good health.

The chain joins TRBV29-1 to TRBJ2-1, with D possibly being TRBD2 (6 bases). CDR3 length: 16 residues. The germline CDR1 and CDR2 sequences are SQVTM and ANQGSEA. V lost 2 bases and J lost 7, with 21 bases in between. The CDR3 protein is CSVELNPRSGGNEQFF. CDR3 bases: TGCAGCGTTGAATTGAATCCCAGGAGTGGGGGGAATGAGCAGTTCTTC.

A few counts support this clonotype. At one end, the junction sequence differs from germline, possibly due to a read error. The CDR3 protein is CASSSTSGTVIEQFF. For the CDR3, the DNA is TGTGCTAGCAGCTCTACTAGCGGGACGGTTATTGAGCAGTTCTTC. This chain uses TRBV11-2 with TRBJ2-1; TRBD2 matches at 10 bases. This CDR3 contains 15 residues. Germline loops: CDR1 SGHAT, CDR2 FQNNGV.

This chain links TRBV6-4 with TRBJ2-1; 8 bases are shared with TRBD2. CDR3 length equals 14 residues. The V and J ends lost 1 base and 7 bases, in that order; junction bases with no gene match: 3. Germline V gene data show CDR1 as MRHNA and CDR2 as SNTAGT. The CDR3 nucleotides are TGTGCCAGCAGTGACTACGCGGGAGGAAATGAGCAGTTCTTC. The encoded protein is CASSDYAGGNEQFF.

This clonotype has more than one count but fewer than ten. CDR3 sequence (DNA): TGCAGCGTTGGTCAGGCTGATGGCTACACCTTC. Translating it yields CSVGQADGYTF. The chain has TRBV29-1 and TRBJ1-2; D remains unclear. Trimming stripped 4 bases from V and 6 bases from J, with 9 bases between. The germline gives CDR1 SQVTM, CDR2 ANQGSEA. CDR3 length equals 11 residues.

The chain employs TRBV7-2 and TRBJ2-5; 8 bases align to TRBD2. The CDR3 extends over 14 amino acids. J gave up 9 bases and V 1 base, and 7 bases lay outside the gene matches. The germline CDR1 and CDR2 sequences are SGHTA and FQGNSA. CDR3 loop: CASSLDHSGGAQYF. The CDR3 region has the DNA TGTGCCAGCAGCTTAGACCATTCGGGGGGGGCCCAGTACTTC.

As for this clonotype: Germline and junction disagree at one end, which may indicate a read error. The V call is TRBV7-2, the J call TRBJ2-1; 7 nucleotides match TRBD1. This CDR3 region has 20 residues. CDR1 and CDR2 from the germline V gene are SGHTA and FQGNSA. The CDR3 sequence is CAGSLGGRDRKPPRSNEQFF. The CDR3 DNA is TGTGCCGGCAGCTTAGGGGGCCGGGACAGAAAGCCCCCCCGGTCAAATGAGCAGTTCTTC.

Points on this clonotype: At one of its ends the junction is not consistent with the germline gene, which may arise from a read error. The gene calls are TRBV29-1 and TRBJ1-2; the D is unclear. This CDR3 comprises 13 residues. The germline V gene has CDR1 SQVTM and CDR2 ANQGSEA. The CDR3 nucleotides read TGCAGCGTTGAGCCCCAGACCGTATATGGCCACACCTTC. The encoded protein is CSVEPQTVYGHTF. Filled out from reference TRBV29-1 and TRBJ1-2, the complete variable domain reads SAVISQKPSRDICQRGTSLTIQCQVDSQVTMMFWYRQQPGQSLTLIATANQGSEATYESGFVIDKFPISRPNLTFSTLTVSNMSPEDSSIYLCSVEPQTVYGHTFGSGTRLTVV.

The chain employs TRBV2 and TRBJ2-7; weak D call: TRBD1 (6 bases). V was clipped by 0 bases and J by 12 bases, with 15 bases between them. The CDR3 runs to 13 residues. Per the germline V gene, CDR1 is SNHLY and CDR2 is FYNNEI. CDR3 nucleotide sequence: TGTGCCAGCAGTGAAGCGCGACAGGCCACAAGGTACTTC. It is translated as CASSEARQATRYF. Based on the CDR3 plus reference TRBV2 and TRBJ2-7, the full variable domain is EPEVTQTPSHQVTQMGQEVILRCVPISNHLYFYWYRQILGQKVEFLVSFYNNEISEKSEIFDDQFSVERPDGSNFTLKIRSTKLEDSAMYFCASSEARQATRYFGPGTRLTVT.

CDR3 nucleotide sequence: TGTGCCAGCAGCCCTCGACAGAGGAGGCACAATGAGCAGTTCTTC. Translated, it gives CASSPRQRRHNEQFF. The chain is built from TRBV7-3 and TRBJ2-1; D tentatively fits TRBD1 or TRBD2 (5 bases each). The V end lost 5 bases, the J end lost 5 bases, and 16 bases lay between the germline ends. The CDR3 runs 15 residues. The germline V gene has CDR1 SGHTA and CDR2 FQGTGA. The whole variable domain, filled in from reference TRBV7-3 and TRBJ2-1, reads GAGVSQTPSNKVTEKGKYVELRCDPISGHTALYWYRQSLGQGPEFLIYFQGTGAADDSGLPNDRFFAVRPEGSVSTLKIQRTERGDSAVYLCASSPRQRRHNEQFFGPGTRLTVL.

In its sample, this clonotype was seen a few times. The CDR3 region is CASSIRGGETQYF. DNA for the CDR3: TGTGCCAGCAGCATCAGGGGGGGGGAGACCCAGTACTTC. The V call is TRBV7-3, the J call TRBJ2-5, with D perhaps being TRBD1 or TRBD2 (7 bases each). Germline-derived CDR1 and CDR2 are SGHTA and FQGTGA. Trimming left V 5 bases short and J 5 bases short, with 12 bases between. CDR3 length: 13 amino acids.

CDR3 loop: CASSYRVWNEQFF. In nucleotides, the CDR3 is TGTGCCAGCAGTTACAGGGTCTGGAATGAGCAGTTCTTC. The J gene is TRBJ2-1, the V gene TRBV6-2 or TRBV6-3; D unresolved. V was pared by 2 bases and J by 7 bases, with 9 bases between. This CDR3 has 13 amino acids. Germline CDR1 MNHEY, CDR2 SVGEGT.

On this clonotype: A clone one base away is much larger, so this may be a read error. The rearrangement links TRBV6-5 to TRBJ1-1; possibly TRBD1 for D (5 bases). Trimming left V 5 bases short and J 6 bases short, with 19 bases between. The CDR3 spans 15 residues. CDR1 and CDR2 (germline): MNHEY, SVGAGI. CDR3 coding DNA: TGTGCCAGCAGTCCCGAAGGGGAACTCGGCCCTGAAGCTTTCTTT. Translating it yields CASSPEGELGPEAFF.

The chain employs TRBV10-3 and TRBJ1-5; 8 nucleotides match TRBD1. There are 13 residues in the CDR3. Germline CDR1 reads ENHRY; CDR2 reads SYGVKD. The V gene end was trimmed by 6 bases and the J gene end by 7 bases; junction bases not matched to a gene: 5. The CDR3 sequence is CAIRDREGQPQHF. The CDR3 DNA reads as TGTGCCATCAGGGACAGGGAGGGACAGCCCCAGCATTTT.

The chain joins TRBV20-1 to TRBJ2-7, with 8 bases aligning to TRBD1. CDR1 is DFQATT, CDR2 SNEGSKA, per germline (reference sequence). V was pared by 0 bases and J by 0 bases, with 7 bases of the junction left unmatched. The CDR3 runs to 16 residues. CDR3 DNA sequence: TGCAGTGCTAGAGATATGCAGGGGGCGATCTCCTACGAGCAGTACTTC. Translation gives CSARDMQGAISYEQYF.

V is TRBV7-9 and J is TRBJ1-5, with D possibly being TRBD1 (5 bases). The CDR3 spans 16 residues. Trimming shortened V by 5 bases and J by 2 bases, and 16 bases separated the two germline ends. Germline assignment: CDR1 SEHNR and CDR2 FQNEAQ (reference sequence). The CDR3 DNA reads TGTGCCAGCAGCCGAGGGGCAGTGGCTGGCAATCAGCCCCAGCATTTT. Protein product: CASSRGAVAGNQPQHF. The full variable domain, in which reference TRBV7-9 and TRBJ1-5 provide the parts outside the CDR3, is DTGVSQNPRHKITKRGQNVTFRCDPISEHNRLYWYRQTLGQGPEFLTYFQNEAQLEKSRLLSDRFSAERPKGSFSTLEIQRTEQGDSAMYLCASSRGAVAGNQPQHFGDGTRLSIL.

This chain uses TRBV5-1 with TRBJ2-3; D remains unclear. The V and J ends lost 0 bases and 0 bases respectively, with 8 bases between them. Germline-derived CDR1 and CDR2 are SGHRS and YFSETQ. This CDR3 comprises 15 residues. This chain's CDR3 is CASSLDDPSTDTQYF. The CDR3 nucleotides read TGCGCCAGCAGCTTGGACGACCCGAGCACAGATACGCAGTATTTT.